Listed here is a single T cell receptor (beta chain). This sample is drawn from a study of CD8+ T cells in alopecia areata. Treatment meaning: oral pan-JAK inhibitor, 5-10 mg twice daily. The sequencing template was cDNA reverse transcribed from extracted RNA. Measured with immunoSEQ multiplex PCR; TCRdb has only the in-frame clones, and not every one. The table records 170,000 or so clones, less than 70% of them present only once. The CDR3 has 15 residues. Germline-derived CDR1 and CDR2 are SGHVS and FNYEAQ. The V gene lost 1 base and the J gene lost 10 bases, with 14 bases spanning the gap. This TCR derives from a human donor with alopecia areata. Sequences were derived from CD4+ T cells sorted from blood, sampled at week 4, from a patient treated with tofacitinib. The chain uses TRBV7-6 and TRBJ1-6, with a possible D match to TRBD1 (6 bases). In DNA form, the CDR3 reads TGTGCCAGCAGCTTAGAGGGGGGCCGGTCGTCACCCCTCCACTTT. This sequence encodes CASSLEGGRSSPLHF.